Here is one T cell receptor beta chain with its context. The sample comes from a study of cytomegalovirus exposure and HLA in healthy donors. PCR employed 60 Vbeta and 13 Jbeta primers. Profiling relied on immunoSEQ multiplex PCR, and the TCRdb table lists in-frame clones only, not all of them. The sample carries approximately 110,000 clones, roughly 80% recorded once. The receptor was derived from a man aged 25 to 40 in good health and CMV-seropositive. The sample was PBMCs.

The CDR3 sequence: CASIRTGLISPLHF. The CDR3 region has the DNA TGTGCCAGCATCCGGACAGGGTTGATTTCACCCCTCCACTTT. The chain combines TRBV28 with TRBJ1-6; the match to TRBD1 covers 8 bases. This CDR3 region has 14 residues. V lost 7 bases and J lost 9; bases outside the gene matches: 8. In germline, CDR1 is MDHEN, CDR2 SYDVKM.